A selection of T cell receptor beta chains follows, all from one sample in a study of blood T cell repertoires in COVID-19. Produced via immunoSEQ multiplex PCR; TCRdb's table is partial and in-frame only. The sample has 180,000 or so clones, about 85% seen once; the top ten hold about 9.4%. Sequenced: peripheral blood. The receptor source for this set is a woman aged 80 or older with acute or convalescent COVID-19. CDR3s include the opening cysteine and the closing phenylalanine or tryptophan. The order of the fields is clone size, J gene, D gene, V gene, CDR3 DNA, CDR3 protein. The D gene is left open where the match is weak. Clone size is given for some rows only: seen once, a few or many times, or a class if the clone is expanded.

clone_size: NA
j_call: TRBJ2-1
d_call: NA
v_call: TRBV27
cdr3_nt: TGTGCCAGCAGTTACTCCCACGGACTGTTCAATGAGCAGTTCTTC
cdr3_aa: CASSYSHGLFNEQFF

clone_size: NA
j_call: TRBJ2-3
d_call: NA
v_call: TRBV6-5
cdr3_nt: TGTGCCAGCACAACCGGGGATACGCAGTATTTT
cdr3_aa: CASTTGDTQYF

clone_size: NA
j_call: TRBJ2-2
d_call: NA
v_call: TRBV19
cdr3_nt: TGTGCCAGTGCCCTGCCGGCCGGGGAGCTGTTTTTT
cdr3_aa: CASALPAGELFF

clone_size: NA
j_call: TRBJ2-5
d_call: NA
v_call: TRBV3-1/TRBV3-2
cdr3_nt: TGTGCCAGCAGCCAAGGAGTCGGGGGACAGACCCAGTACTTC
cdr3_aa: CASSQGVGGQTQYF

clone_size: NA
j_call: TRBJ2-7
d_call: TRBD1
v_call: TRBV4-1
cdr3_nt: TGCGCCAGCAGCCAAGAAGGATCCAGGGGGCTTGAGCAGTACTTC
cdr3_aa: CASSQEGSRGLEQYF

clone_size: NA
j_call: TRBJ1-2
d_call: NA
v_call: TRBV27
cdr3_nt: TGTGCCAGCAGACCCGCGGGGGGCTACTATGGCTACACCTTC
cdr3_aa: CASRPAGGYYGYTF

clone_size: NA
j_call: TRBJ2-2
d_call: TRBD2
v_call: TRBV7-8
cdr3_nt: TGTGCCAGCAGCTTAAAACTACGGGGGGGAACCGGGGAGCTGTTTTTT
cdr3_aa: CASSLKLRGGTGELFF

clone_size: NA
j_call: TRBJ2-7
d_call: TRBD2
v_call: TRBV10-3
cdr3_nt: TGTGCCATCAGTCGTGGGGAGGGTTACGAGCAGTACTTC
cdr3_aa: CAISRGEGYEQYF

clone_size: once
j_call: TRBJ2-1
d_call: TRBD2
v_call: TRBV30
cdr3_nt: TGTGCCTGGAGCCTAGCGGGACGGCGGCATGAGCAGTTCTTC
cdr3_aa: CAWSLAGRRHEQFF

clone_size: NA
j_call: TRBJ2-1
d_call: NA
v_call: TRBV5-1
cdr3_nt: TGCGCCAGCAGCTTGGATACTTGGAGTAATGAGCAGTTCTTC
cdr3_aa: CASSLDTWSNEQFF

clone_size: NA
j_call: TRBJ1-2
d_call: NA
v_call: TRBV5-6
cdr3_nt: TGTGCCAGCAGCCGAGGGTACTATGGCTACACCTTC
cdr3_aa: CASSRGYYGYTF

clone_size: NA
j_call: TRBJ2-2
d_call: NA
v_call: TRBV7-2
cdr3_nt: TGTGCCAGCAGCTCCCCGACGGGAGTCCTGGACACCGGGGAGCTGTTTTTT
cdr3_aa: CASSSPTGVLDTGELFF

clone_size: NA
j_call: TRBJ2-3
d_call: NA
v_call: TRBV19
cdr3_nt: TGTGCCAGTAGTATAGCGGGAGTTACGACAGATACGCAGTATTTT
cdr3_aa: CASSIAGVTTDTQYF

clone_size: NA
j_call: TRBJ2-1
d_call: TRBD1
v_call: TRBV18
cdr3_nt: TGTGCCAGCGCAATCGGGACAGGGTACGGCAATGAGCAGTTCTTC
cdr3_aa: CASAIGTGYGNEQFF

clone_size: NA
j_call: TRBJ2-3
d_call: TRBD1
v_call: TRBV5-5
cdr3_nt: TGTGCCAGCAGCGAGGGACAGTTACGACTCACAGATACGCAGTATTTT
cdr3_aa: CASSEGQLRLTDTQYF

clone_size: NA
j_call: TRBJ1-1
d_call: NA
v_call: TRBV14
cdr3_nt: TGTGCCAGCAGCCACCTGGACAGCCGTGAAGCTTTCTTT
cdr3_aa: CASSHLDSREAFF

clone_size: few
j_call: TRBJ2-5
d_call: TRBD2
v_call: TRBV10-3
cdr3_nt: TGTGCCATCAGTGAGTCGATACTAGCGGGGGTCAGAGATCTACCATTAGGGCCTTTGGGGACCCAGTACTTC
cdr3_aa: CAISESILAGVRDLPLGPLGTQYF

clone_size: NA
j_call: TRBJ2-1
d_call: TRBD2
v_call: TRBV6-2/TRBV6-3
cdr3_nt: TGTGCCAGCAGCGAAATCCGGGGGGGCTACTTTGAGCAGTTCTTC
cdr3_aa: CASSEIRGGYFEQFF

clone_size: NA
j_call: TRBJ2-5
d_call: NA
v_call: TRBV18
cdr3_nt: TGTGCCAGCTCACCCGGACCAGGGGAGACCCAGTACTTC
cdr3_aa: CASSPGPGETQYF

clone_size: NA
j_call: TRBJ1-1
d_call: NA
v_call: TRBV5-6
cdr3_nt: TGTGCCAGCAGCAACAGGGTTGCGGAAGCTTTCTTT
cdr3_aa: CASSNRVAEAFF

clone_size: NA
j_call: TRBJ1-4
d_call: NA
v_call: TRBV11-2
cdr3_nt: TGTGCCAGCAGCTTCTTTTTCGGACAGAGGAATGAAAAACTGTTTTTT
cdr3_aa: CASSFFFGQRNEKLFF

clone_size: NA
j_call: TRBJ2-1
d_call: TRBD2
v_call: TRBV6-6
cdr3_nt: TGTGCCAGCAGTCCACTTTCCGGGACTAGGACCTACAATGAGCAGTTCTTC
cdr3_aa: CASSPLSGTRTYNEQFF

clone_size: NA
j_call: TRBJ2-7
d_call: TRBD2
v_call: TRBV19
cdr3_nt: TGTGCCAGTAGTCCGGGGGCTAGCGGGAGGGCCCACGAGCAGTACTTC
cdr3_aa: CASSPGASGRAHEQYF

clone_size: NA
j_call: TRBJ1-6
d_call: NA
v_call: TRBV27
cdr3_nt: TGTGCCAGCAGTTCCCCGACAGGAAGGAATTCACCCCTCCACTTT
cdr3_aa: CASSSPTGRNSPLHF

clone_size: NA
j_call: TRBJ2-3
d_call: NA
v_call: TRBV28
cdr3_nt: TGTGCCAGCAGTCCGGTTTTAGCACCAACAGATACGCAGTATTTT
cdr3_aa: CASSPVLAPTDTQYF

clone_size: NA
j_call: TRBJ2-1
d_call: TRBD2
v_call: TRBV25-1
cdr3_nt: TGTGCCAGCAGTCAAGCGGGAGGGCCCTACAATGAGCAGTTCTTC
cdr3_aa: CASSQAGGPYNEQFF

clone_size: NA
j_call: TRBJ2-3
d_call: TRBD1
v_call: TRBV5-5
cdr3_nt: TGTGCCAGCAGCTTGGGGACAGGGGGCTGGACAGATACGCAGTATTTT
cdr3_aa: CASSLGTGGWTDTQYF

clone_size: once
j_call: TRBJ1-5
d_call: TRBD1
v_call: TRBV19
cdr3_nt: TGTGCCAGTAGTATAGGGGCAGGGGGCCATCAGCCCCAGCATTTT
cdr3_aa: CASSIGAGGHQPQHF

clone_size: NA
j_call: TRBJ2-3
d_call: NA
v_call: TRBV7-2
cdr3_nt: TGTGCCAGCAGCTTACTACGCACAGATACGCAGTATTTT
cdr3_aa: CASSLLRTDTQYF

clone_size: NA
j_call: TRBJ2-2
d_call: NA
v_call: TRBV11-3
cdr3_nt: TGTGCCAGCAGCCTCAGGGGAACCGGGGAGCTGTTTTTT
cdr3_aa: CASSLRGTGELFF

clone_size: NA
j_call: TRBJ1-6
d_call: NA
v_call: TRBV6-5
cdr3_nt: TGTGCCAGCAGTTACAATGGAGGGGCCAATAATTCACCCCTCCACTTT
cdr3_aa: CASSYNGGANNSPLHF

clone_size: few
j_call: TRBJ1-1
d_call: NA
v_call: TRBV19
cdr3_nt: TGTGCCAGTAGTATGAGGGGGGGTAACACTGAAGCTTTCTTT
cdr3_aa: CASSMRGGNTEAFF

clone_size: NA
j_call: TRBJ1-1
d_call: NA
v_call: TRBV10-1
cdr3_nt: TGCGCCAGCAGCCCATCAGGGTCGCTAAGGAACACTGAAGCTTTCTTT
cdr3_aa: CASSPSGSLRNTEAFF

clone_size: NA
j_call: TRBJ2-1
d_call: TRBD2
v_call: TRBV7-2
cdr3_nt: TGTGCCAGCAGCTGGGGGGGAGCGGGGACCTCCTACAATGAGCAGTTCTTC
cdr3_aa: CASSWGGAGTSYNEQFF

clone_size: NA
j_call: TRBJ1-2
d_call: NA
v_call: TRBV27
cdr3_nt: TGTGCCAGCAGTTTATACCCTCCCCAGGGCCGTGGCTACACCTTC
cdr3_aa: CASSLYPPQGRGYTF

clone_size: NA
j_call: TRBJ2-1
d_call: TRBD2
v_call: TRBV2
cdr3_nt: TGTGCCAGCAGAGGACTAGCTCCCTACAATGAGCAGTTCTTC
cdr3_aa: CASRGLAPYNEQFF

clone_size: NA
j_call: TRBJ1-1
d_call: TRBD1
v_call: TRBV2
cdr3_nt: TGTGCCAGCAGTGTGAAGACAGGGGCGAGCACTGAAGCTTTCTTT
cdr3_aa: CASSVKTGASTEAFF

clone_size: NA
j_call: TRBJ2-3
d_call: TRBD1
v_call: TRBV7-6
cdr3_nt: TGTGCCAGCAGCACAAGCCGACAGGGGGCGCGTATAGATACGCAGTATTTT
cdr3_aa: CASSTSRQGARIDTQYF

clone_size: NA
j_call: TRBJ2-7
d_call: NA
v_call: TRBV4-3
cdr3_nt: TGCGCCAGCAGCCAAGAAAGGGGCATCGCGGGATACGAGCAGTACTTC
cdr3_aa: CASSQERGIAGYEQYF

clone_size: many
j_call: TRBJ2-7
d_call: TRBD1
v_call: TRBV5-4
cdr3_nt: TGTGCCAGCAGGAGGGACAGCATGGGGGCCTACGAGCAGTACTTC
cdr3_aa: CASRRDSMGAYEQYF

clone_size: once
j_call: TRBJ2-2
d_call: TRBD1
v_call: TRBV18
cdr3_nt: TGTGCCAGCTCACCACAGACAGGGGCTAACACCGGGGAGCTGTTTTTT
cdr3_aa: CASSPQTGANTGELFF

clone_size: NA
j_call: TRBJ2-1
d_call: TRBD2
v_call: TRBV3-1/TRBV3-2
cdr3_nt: TGTGCCAGCAGCGACAGACTAGCGGGAGCCAATGAGCAGTTCTTC
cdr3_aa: CASSDRLAGANEQFF

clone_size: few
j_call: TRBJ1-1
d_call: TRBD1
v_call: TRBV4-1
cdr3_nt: TGCGCCAGCAGGAAGACAGGGGATTATGAAGCTTTCTTT
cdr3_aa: CASRKTGDYEAFF

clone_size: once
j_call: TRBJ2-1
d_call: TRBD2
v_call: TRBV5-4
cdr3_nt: TGTGCCAGCAGCAAACCACTAGCGGGAGGAAGCAATGAGCAGTTCTTC
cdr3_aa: CASSKPLAGGSNEQFF

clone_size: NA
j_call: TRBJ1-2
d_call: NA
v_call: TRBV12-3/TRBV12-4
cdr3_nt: TGTGCCAGCAGTCCCGACAGAAACTATGGCTACACCTTC
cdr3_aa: CASSPDRNYGYTF

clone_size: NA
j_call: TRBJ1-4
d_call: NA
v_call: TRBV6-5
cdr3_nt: TGTGCCAGCAGATGGGGGGAGCTCGGAGAAAAACTGTTTTTT
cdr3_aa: CASRWGELGEKLFF

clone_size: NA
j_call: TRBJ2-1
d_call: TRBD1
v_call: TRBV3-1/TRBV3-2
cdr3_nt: TGTGCCAGCAGTCCCCGGACAGGGCCCTACAATGAGCAGTTCTTC
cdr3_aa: CASSPRTGPYNEQFF

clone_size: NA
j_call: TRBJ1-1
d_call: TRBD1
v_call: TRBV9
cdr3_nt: TGTGCCAGCCGACCCAGGGGGCGAACTTCGAACACTGAAGCTTTCTTT
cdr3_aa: CASRPRGRTSNTEAFF